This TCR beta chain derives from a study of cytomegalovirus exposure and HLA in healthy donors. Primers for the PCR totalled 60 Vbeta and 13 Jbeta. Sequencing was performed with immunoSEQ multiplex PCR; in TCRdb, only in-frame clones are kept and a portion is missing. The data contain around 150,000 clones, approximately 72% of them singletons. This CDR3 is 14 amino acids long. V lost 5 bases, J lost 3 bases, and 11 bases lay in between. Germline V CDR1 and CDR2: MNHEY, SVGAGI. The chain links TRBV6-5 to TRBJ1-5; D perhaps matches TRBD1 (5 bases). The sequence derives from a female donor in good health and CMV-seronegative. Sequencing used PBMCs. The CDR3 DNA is TGTGCCAGCAGTGGAAACAGGAACAATCAGCCCCAGCATTTT. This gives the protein CASSGNRNNQPQHF.